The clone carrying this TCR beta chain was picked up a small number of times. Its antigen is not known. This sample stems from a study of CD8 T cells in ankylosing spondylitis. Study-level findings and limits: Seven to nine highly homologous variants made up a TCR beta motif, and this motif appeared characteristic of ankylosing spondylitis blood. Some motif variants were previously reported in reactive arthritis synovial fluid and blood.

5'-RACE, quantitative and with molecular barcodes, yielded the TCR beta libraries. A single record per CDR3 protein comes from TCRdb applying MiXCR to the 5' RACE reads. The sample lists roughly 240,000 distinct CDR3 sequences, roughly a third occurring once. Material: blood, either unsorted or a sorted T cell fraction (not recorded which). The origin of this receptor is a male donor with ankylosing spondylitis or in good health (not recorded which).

The CDR3 sequence: CASSPRYNSPLHF. The CDR3 region has the DNA TGTGCCAGCAGTCCCCGCTACAATTCACCCCTCCACTTT. This chain connects TRBV12-3 or TRBV12-4 to TRBJ1-6; D gene ambiguous. The CDR3 covers 13 residues. The ends were cut back, 5 bases at V and 7 bases at J, with 9 bases in the middle.